This entry lists 7 T cell receptor beta chains sequenced from one sample in a study of beta chain features in type 1 diabetes (dated by TCRdb to 2017 to 2018). Library preparation employed the immunoSEQ multiplex PCR assay. The entire isolated RNA was reverse transcribed using the High Capacity cDNA Reverse Transcription Kit, and thus expressed TCRB transcripts were sequenced. TCRdb took this table from immuneACCESS and kept in-frame rearrangements with V and J called. Such tables lack part of the clones; where checked against another copy, unresolved V genes explain under half of the gap, and the rest is unexplained. The sample has roughly 300,000 clones on record, roughly 15% of them singletons. The ten largest clones capture over 5% of the sample. The source material was central memory CD4+ T cells from blood. These TCRs come from a man between 25 and 39 years old in good health.

DNA of the CDR3: TGTGCCAGTAGTATCGCGAGCGGGAGGGCAGATACGCAGTATTTT. Translating gives CASSIASGRADTQYF. The chain employs TRBV19 and TRBJ2-3; 10 positions match TRBD2. Trimming took 3 bases from V and 4 from J; bases not matched to a gene: 4. Germline assignment: CDR1 LNHDA and CDR2 SQIVND (reference sequence). The CDR3 runs 15 residues.

This clone was counted a few times. The chain links TRBV7-9 to TRBJ2-1; no clear D. The CDR3 sequence is 13 residues long. Germline CDR1 SEHNR, CDR2 FQNEAQ (reference sequence). Trimming took 5 bases from V and 8 from J, leaving 13 bases between them. CDR3 in DNA: TGTGCCAGCAGCCAAAGAGTTGTAGATGAGCAGTTCTTC. Protein: CASSQRVVDEQFF.

This clone was counted between two and nine times. V gene TRBV7-3 combines with J gene TRBJ2-3; D is undetermined. The CDR3 is made up of 15 amino acids. Germline V gives CDR1 SGHTA, CDR2 FQGTGA. Between the trimmed V and J ends, which lost 1 base and 0 bases, there was a span of 8 bases. The CDR3 reads CASSLRAVSTDTQYF. Written as DNA, the CDR3 is TGTGCCAGCAGCTTAAGGGCAGTGAGCACAGATACGCAGTATTTT. Combining the CDR3 with reference TRBV7-3 and TRBJ2-3 gives the whole variable domain GAGVSQTPSNKVTEKGKYVELRCDPISGHTALYWYRQSLGQGPEFLIYFQGTGAADDSGLPNDRFFAVRPEGSVSTLKIQRTERGDSAVYLCASSLRAVSTDTQYFGPGTRLTVL.

This rearrangement joins TRBV11-2 to TRBJ1-1; D remains unclear. V lost 2 bases and J lost 6, with 13 bases in between. The CDR3 runs to 14 residues. Germline assignment: CDR1 SGHAT and CDR2 FQNNGV. CDR3 loop: CASSLSLANAEAFF. DNA of the CDR3: TGTGCCAGCAGCTTATCCCTGGCAAACGCTGAAGCTTTCTTT.

The chain employs TRBV19 and TRBJ1-3; the match to TRBD1 covers 8 bases. The germline gives CDR1 LNHDA, CDR2 SQIVND (reference sequence). This CDR3 has 17 residues. V was clipped by 4 bases and J by 0 bases; unmatched bases: 8. CDR3 residues: CASSTRTGTSSGNTIYF. Written as DNA, the CDR3 is TGTGCCAGTAGTACGAGGACAGGGACCTCCTCTGGAAACACCATATATTTT.

This clone has a count of ten or more. The CDR3 sequence is CASSLSSTEQFF. The CDR3 DNA reads TGTGCCAGCAGCTTAAGTAGCACTGAGCAGTTCTTC. This chain uses TRBV7-6 with TRBJ2-1, with no clear D. The germline V gene encodes CDR1 SGHVS and CDR2 FNYEAQ. The CDR3 sequence is 12 residues long. V lost 2 bases and J lost 9, with 8 bases in between. Supplemented by reference TRBV7-6 and TRBJ2-1, the full variable domain reads GAGVSQSPRYKVTKRGQDVALRCDPISGHVSLYWYRQALGQGPEFLTYFNYEAQQDKSGLPNDRFSAERPEGSISTLTIQRTEQRDSAMYRCASSLSSTEQFFGPGTRLTVL.

The J gene is TRBJ1-1, the V gene TRBV5-1; no clear D. V lost 4 bases, J lost 7 bases, and 14 bases lay in between. Germline-derived CDR1 and CDR2 are SGHRS and YFSETQ. The CDR3 contains 13 residues. CDR3 sequence (DNA): TGCGCCAGCAGCCAAGACGGGAAAGGTGAAGCTTTCTTT. Translated: CASSQDGKGEAFF. Filled out from reference TRBV5-1 and TRBJ1-1, the complete variable domain reads KAGVTQTPRYLIKTRGQQVTLSCSPISGHRSVSWYQQTPGQGLQFLFEYFSETQRNKGNFPGRFSGRQFSNSRSEMNVSTLELGDSALYLCASSQDGKGEAFFGQGTRLTVV.